This TCR beta chain was obtained from a study of blood T cells in healthy people across ages. A second PCR, run for about 7 to 11 cycles, used a sample-barcoded 5' primer plus a J-beta primer mix. Each CDR3 protein is one row after TCRdb ran MiXCR on the 5' RACE reads. This table holds roughly 1.9 million distinct CDR3 sequences, approximately 39% found once. This CDR3 has 15 residues. Per the germline V gene, CDR1 is DFQATT and CDR2 is SNEGSKA (reference sequence). Details on this clonotype: An end of the junction does not agree with germline; a read error may underlie this.

The chain joins TRBV20-1 to TRBJ2-1, with TRBD2 identical over 7 bases. The receptor's source is a human donor in good health. Material: blood. In nucleotides, the CDR3 is TGCAGTGCTAGTCCCTCCCAGCGGGGAGGCAATGGGCAGTTCTTC. Amino acids: CSASPSQRGGNGQFF.